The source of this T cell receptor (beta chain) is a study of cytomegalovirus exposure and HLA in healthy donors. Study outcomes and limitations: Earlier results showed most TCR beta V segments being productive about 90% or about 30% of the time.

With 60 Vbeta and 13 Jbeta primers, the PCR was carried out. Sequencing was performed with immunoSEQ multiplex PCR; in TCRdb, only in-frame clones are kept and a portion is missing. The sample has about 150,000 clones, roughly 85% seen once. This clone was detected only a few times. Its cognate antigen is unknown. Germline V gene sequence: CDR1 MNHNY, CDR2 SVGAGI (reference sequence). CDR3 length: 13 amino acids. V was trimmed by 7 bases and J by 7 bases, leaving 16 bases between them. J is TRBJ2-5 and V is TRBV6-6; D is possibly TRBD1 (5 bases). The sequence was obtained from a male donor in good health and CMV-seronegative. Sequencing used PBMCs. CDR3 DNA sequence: TGTGCCAGCACCGGACAAGGTGTAGGGACCCAGTACTTC. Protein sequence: CASTGQGVGTQYF.